This TCR beta chain originates from a study of response to subunit inactivated influenza vaccine (dated by TCRdb to 2017 to 2018). Regarding the research as a whole: Deep quantitative T cell receptor repertoire profiling was used in the study to track responses to a trivalent subunit inactivated influenza vaccine.

Library preparation used RT-PCR. Sequencing was performed on an Illumina HiSeq 2500. In TCRdb, the public reads were trimmed at Q25 with fastp and aligned with MiXCR, with productive beta chains retained. Rows merge per CDR3 protein into single entries with the most common DNA and genes. The sample table shows a few hundred thousand distinct CDR3 sequences, and approximately 7.7% are seen once. Around 13% of the sample belongs to the ten largest clones. This clonotype was observed a few times. The target of this receptor is not known. Base qualities were left out, and no much larger clone turns up one base away. The junction shows trimming of 1 base on V and 3 bases on J, plus 9 bases between the germline ends. Reading the germline V gene (reference sequence) gives CDR1 LGHDT and CDR2 YNNKEL. From the cysteine through the phenylalanine, the CDR3 covers 15 amino acids. The only DNA kept is the CDR3, 45 bases in frame from the first base.

What the study reported, not specific to this receptor: The authors suggested that each seasonal influenza vaccination may recruit only a limited number of new T cells.

The specimen comprised PBMCs from blood, sampled less than 30 months after vaccination. The receptor comes from a man between 50 and 75 years old who received an inactivated influenza vaccine. Donor details come from another sample of the same person, matched by shared clones. The chain is made from TRBV3-1 and TRBJ2-2; a weak D assignment points to TRBD1 (5 bases agree). The DNA is as follows: TGTGCCAGCAGCCAAGTTCTAGGGGACACCGGGGAGCTGTTTTTT. It specifies CASSQVLGDTGELFF.